These T cell receptor beta chains were read from a single sample in a study of OX40 agonist ivuxolimab in advanced cancers. Data came from immunoSEQ multiplex PCR; TCRdb stores just in-frame clones and leaves some out. The sample comprises approximately 100,000 clones, 70% to 90% of which are singletons, and 0.45% to 0.55% rests with the top ten. The input for sequencing was CD4+ or CD8+ T cells sorted from blood, taken in a trial of the OX40 agonist ivuxolimab. Receptor source: an adult with an advanced solid tumor such as melanoma, head and neck, liver or kidney cancer. Both conserved end residues are part of each CDR3. A D gene is named only where the DNA matches it firmly. Not every row has a clone size; where given, it reads once, few, many or a size class.

j_gene,len,d_gene,abundance,v_gene,CDR3aa,CDR3nt
TRBJ2-2,15,TRBD1,-,TRBV5-4,CASSSGQGPTGELFF,TGTGCCAGCAGCTCCGGACAGGGGCCAACCGGGGAGCTGTTTTTT
TRBJ1-3,13,-,-,TRBV18,CASSDTSGNTIYF,TGTGCCAGCTCAGACACCTCTGGAAACACCATATATTTT
TRBJ1-2,12,-,-,TRBV5-4,CASRYEGSGYTF,TGTGCCAGCCGCTATGAGGGCTCTGGCTACACCTTC
TRBJ2-7,15,TRBD1,-,TRBV9,CASSGNTGGPYEQYF,TGTGCCAGCAGCGGAAATACAGGGGGCCCCTACGAGCAGTACTTC
TRBJ2-7,14,-,-,TRBV10-3,CAIRDSLGENEQYF,TGTGCCATCAGGGACAGCTTGGGTGAAAACGAGCAGTACTTC
TRBJ1-2,14,-,once,TRBV11-2,CASSLESRAGNYTF,TGTGCCAGCAGCTTAGAATCCAGGGCGGGTAACTACACCTTC
TRBJ1-2,13,TRBD1,-,TRBV7-2,CASSLDLLTGRTF,TGTGCCAGCAGCCTGGACCTATTGACAGGGCGCACCTTC
TRBJ1-2,15,TRBD1,-,TRBV5-5,CASSLEGAPLYGYTF,TGTGCCAGCAGCTTGGAGGGGGCCCCCCTCTATGGCTACACCTTC
TRBJ1-1,13,TRBD1,-,TRBV29-1,CSVGLGGDTEAFF,TGCAGCGTTGGTTTAGGGGGCGACACTGAAGCTTTCTTT
TRBJ1-1,12,TRBD1,-,TRBV28,CASSWDRGEAFF,TGTGCCAGCAGTTGGGACAGGGGTGAAGCTTTCTTT
TRBJ2-7,15,-,-,TRBV7-9,CASSLGNKLRQEQYF,TGTGCCAGCAGCTTAGGAAATAAGCTTCGGCAGGAGCAGTACTTC
TRBJ2-5,14,-,many,TRBV7-2,CASSLNRGAKTQYF,TGTGCCAGCAGCCTAAACCGCGGGGCGAAGACCCAGTACTTC
TRBJ1-2,12,-,-,TRBV6-5,CASSLDRNGYTF,TGTGCCAGCAGCCTGGACAGAAATGGCTACACCTTC
TRBJ2-7,16,-,-,TRBV6-6,CASSYAGTDASYEQYF,TGTGCCAGCAGTTACGCTGGGACTGACGCCTCCTACGAGCAGTACTTC
TRBJ1-4,16,TRBD1,-,TRBV2,CASKWDSTATNEKLFF,TGTGCCAGCAAGTGGGACAGTACCGCAACTAATGAAAAACTGTTTTTT
TRBJ1-2,14,TRBD1,-,TRBV2,CASSQIGTAASYTF,TGTGCCAGCAGTCAGATAGGGACAGCAGCTAGCTACACCTTC
TRBJ2-3,14,-,-,TRBV7-2,CASSQGLFTDTQYF,TGTGCCAGCAGCCAAGGACTCTTCACAGATACGCAGTATTTT
TRBJ1-2,15,-,-,TRBV4-3,CASSQEGGYLYGYTF,TGCGCCAGCAGCCAAGAGGGGGGATACCTCTATGGCTACACCTTC